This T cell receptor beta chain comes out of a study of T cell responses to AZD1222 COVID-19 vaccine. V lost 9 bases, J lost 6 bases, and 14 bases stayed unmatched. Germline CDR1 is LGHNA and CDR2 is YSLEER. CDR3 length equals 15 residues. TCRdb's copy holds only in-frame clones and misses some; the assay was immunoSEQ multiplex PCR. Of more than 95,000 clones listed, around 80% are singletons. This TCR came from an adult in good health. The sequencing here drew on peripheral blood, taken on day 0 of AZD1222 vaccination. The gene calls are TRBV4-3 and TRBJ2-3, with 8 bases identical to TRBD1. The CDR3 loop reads CASAPADRAGDTQYF. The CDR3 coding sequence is TGCGCCAGTGCCCCGGCGGACAGGGCTGGGGATACGCAGTATTTT.